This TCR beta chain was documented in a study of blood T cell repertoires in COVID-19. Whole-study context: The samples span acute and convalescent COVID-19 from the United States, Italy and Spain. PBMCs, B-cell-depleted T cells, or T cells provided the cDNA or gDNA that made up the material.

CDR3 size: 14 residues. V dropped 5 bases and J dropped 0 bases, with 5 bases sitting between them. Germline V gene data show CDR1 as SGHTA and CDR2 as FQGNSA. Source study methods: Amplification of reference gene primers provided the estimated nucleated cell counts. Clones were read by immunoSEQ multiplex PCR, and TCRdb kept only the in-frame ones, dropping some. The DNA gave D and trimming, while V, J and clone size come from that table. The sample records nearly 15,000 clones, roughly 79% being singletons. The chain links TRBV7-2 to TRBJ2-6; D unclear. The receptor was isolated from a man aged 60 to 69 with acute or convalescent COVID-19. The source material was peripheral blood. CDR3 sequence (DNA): TGTGCCAGCAGCCTTAGCTCTGGGGCCAACGTCCTGACTTTC. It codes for CASSLSSGANVLTF. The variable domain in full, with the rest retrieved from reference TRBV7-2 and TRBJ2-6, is GAGVSQSPSNKVTEKGKDVELRCDPISGHTALYWYRQSLGQGLEFLIYFQGNSAPDKSGLPSDRFSAERTGGSVSTLTIQRTQQEDSAVYLCASSLSSGANVLTFGAGSRLTVL.